These 25 T cell receptor beta chains came from one sample sequenced in a study of T cells in Graves' hyperthyroidism and ophthalmopathy. Template material for amplifying TCR beta CDR3 regions consisted of RNA transcripts. Primed by the HTBI set, a first-round RT-PCR was run on the TCR CDR3. TCRdb re-derived calls from the multiplex PCR reads in MiXCR, one entry per CDR3 protein. This table holds around 300,000 distinct CDR3 sequences, roughly 13% found once. Sequenced: blood. All receptors come from a woman aged 25 to 39 with Graves' hyperthyroidism that later progressed to Graves' ophthalmopathy.

This clonotype came up many times. The chain uses TRBV5-1 and TRBJ1-2; D is possibly TRBD1 (6 bases). V was clipped by 0 bases and J by 8 bases, with 29 bases between them. The CDR3 is 19 residues long. Per the germline V gene, CDR1 is SGHRS and CDR2 is YFSETQ. The CDR3: CASSLVQSLTTGHRDGYTF. Written as DNA, the CDR3 is TGCGCCAGCAGCTTGGTCCAAAGTTTAACGACCGGCCACAGGGACGGCTACACCTTC.

The CDR3 DNA follows: TGTGCCAGCAGCCCCCTACAGGGGGCAGGGCAAGAGACCCAGTACTTC. It is translated as CASSPLQGAGQETQYF. The chain joins TRBV5-4 to TRBJ2-5; TRBD1 matches 9 bases. The CDR3 contains 16 residues. V gave up 4 bases and J gave up 2 bases; unmatched junction bases: 9. Germline lookup yields CDR1 SGHNT and CDR2 YYREEE (reference sequence).

This clonotype was counted between two and nine times. This chain joins TRBV29-1 and TRBJ2-5, with 10 nucleotides matching TRBD2. With V trimmed by 7 bases and J by 3 bases, 8 bases remained unmatched. Germline V gene lookup returns CDR1 SQVTM and CDR2 ANQGSEA. The CDR3 loop spans 14 amino acids. For the CDR3, the DNA is TGCAGCGGGACTAGCGGCCCCTTTGAAGAGACCCAGTACTTC. The encoded protein is CSGTSGPFEETQYF.

This clonotype was detected many times. V is TRBV20-1 and J is TRBJ2-7, with 9 bases identical to TRBD1. V shed 4 bases and J 2 bases; nucleotides not matched to a gene: 6. This CDR3 region has 14 residues. Germline loops: CDR1 DFQATT, CDR2 SNEGSKA (reference sequence). CDR3 coding DNA: TGCAGTGCTAACCGGGACAGGGCTCCCTACGAGCAGTACTTC. Its protein is CSANRDRAPYEQYF.

The table lists this clonotype with a few counts. This may be a read error, as it is one base from a much larger clone. This chain joins TRBV30 and TRBJ2-7; 8 bases line up with TRBD2. This CDR3 is built from 11 residues. V lost 6 bases to trimming and J lost 9 bases; unmatched junction nucleotides: 7. The germline V gene encodes CDR1 GTSNPN and CDR2 SVGIG (reference sequence). This chain's CDR3 is CACINRGGQYF. The CDR3 DNA is TGTGCCTGCATTAACCGGGGGGGGCAGTACTTC.

This clonotype was observed many times. The gene calls are TRBV5-1 and TRBJ1-1; tentative D call: TRBD1 (6 bases). The CDR3 loop spans 15 amino acids. The V and J ends lost 4 bases and 4 bases respectively, with 17 bases between them. The germline gives CDR1 SGHRS, CDR2 YFSETQ. CDR3 residues: CASSAGIGGVTEAFF. CDR3 in DNA: TGCGCCAGCAGCGCGGGGATAGGGGGAGTCACTGAAGCTTTCTTT.

This chain links TRBV6-2 or TRBV6-3 with TRBJ2-1; D is possibly TRBD2 (6 bases). Trimming cost V 4 bases and J 15 bases, with 19 bases left between them. CDR3 length equals 13 residues. In germline, CDR1 is MNHEY, CDR2 SVGEGT. This CDR3 is CASSSLRDGSLFF. In DNA form, the CDR3 reads TGTGCCAGCAGTTCCCTTAGGGACGGGAGCCTGTTCTTC.

The sample holds many counts of this clonotype. The chain recombines TRBV11-3 with TRBJ2-1; TRBD2 agrees at 11 bases. Trimming cost V 3 bases and J 8 bases; bases outside gene matches: 12. The germline V gene encodes CDR1 SGHNT and CDR2 YENEEA. This CDR3 region has 17 residues. The CDR3 region is CASSFPSGRWGGDEQFF. In DNA form, the CDR3 reads TGTGCCAGCAGCTTCCCTAGCGGGAGGTGGGGGGGGGATGAGCAGTTCTTC. Full variable domain (rest looked up from reference TRBV11-3 and TRBJ2-1): EAGVVQSPRYKIIEKKQPVAFWCNPISGHNTLYWYLQNLGQGPELLIRYENEEAVDDSQLPKDRFSAERLKGVDSTLKIQPAELGDSAVYLCASSFPSGRWGGDEQFFGPGTRLTVL.

This clonotype showed up many times. This chain connects TRBV6-1 to TRBJ2-1, with 11 bases lining up with TRBD2. The germline V gene has CDR1 MNHNS and CDR2 SASEGT. V shed 5 bases, J shed 8 bases, and the junction held 8 bases outside the gene matches. This CDR3 region has 15 residues. Here the CDR3 DNA reads TGTGCCAGCAGTCCGACTAGCGGGATGGTAGATGAGCAGTTCTTC. It is translated as CASSPTSGMVDEQFF.

This clonotype appeared many times. V is TRBV7-2 and J is TRBJ2-1; 12 bases are a match to TRBD2. The V gene end was trimmed by 8 bases and the J gene end by 0 bases; junction bases not matched to a gene: 11. The CDR3 is 18 amino acids. The germline CDR1 and CDR2 sequences are SGHTA and FQGNSA. This chain's CDR3 is CASGRTSGAPSSYNEQFF. The CDR3 region has the DNA TGTGCCAGCGGACGGACTAGCGGGGCCCCCTCCTCCTACAATGAGCAGTTCTTC.

This clonotype was counted between two and nine times. The J gene is TRBJ2-7, the V gene TRBV11-2; 9 nucleotides align to TRBD2. With V trimmed by 5 bases and J by 0 bases, 5 bases remained unmatched. The CDR3 is made up of 15 amino acids. Looked up from germline, CDR1 is SGHAT and CDR2 is FQNNGV. As DNA, the CDR3 is TGTGCCAGCAGCCCCCGCGGGGGGGCCTCCTACGAGCAGTACTTC. This encodes CASSPRGGASYEQYF.

The DNA for the CDR3 is TGTGCCAGCAGTTTATCAGGGCAGATAAGCTCCTACGAGCAGTACTTC. Its protein product is CASSLSGQISSYEQYF. This chain connects TRBV27 to TRBJ2-7; D is unclear. V was shortened by 0 bases and J by 0 bases, with 12 bases between the two germline ends. Germline CDR1 and CDR2: MNHEY and SMNVEV (reference sequence). The CDR3 spans 16 residues.

In its sample, this clonotype was seen many times. V and J are TRBV7-9 and TRBJ1-2; 11 nucleotides match TRBD1. This CDR3 is 12 amino acids long. V shed 5 bases, J shed 8 bases, and the junction held 1 base outside the gene matches. The V gene's germline CDR1 is SEHNR and CDR2 FQNEAQ (reference sequence). CDR3 sequence: CASSGDRGGYTF. CDR3 in DNA: TGTGCCAGCAGCGGGGACAGGGGGGGCTACACCTTC.

This clonotype was detected many times. V gene TRBV28 combines with J gene TRBJ1-1; a possible D gene is TRBD1 (5 bases). In germline, CDR1 is MDHEN, CDR2 SYDVKM. The CDR3 has 13 amino acids. The V end was cut by 5 bases, the J end by 3 bases, with 10 bases between. CDR3 nucleotide sequence: TGTGCCAGCAGTCAATGGGGGTACACTGAAGCTTTCTTT. Its translation: CASSQWGYTEAFF.

This clonotype has ten or more counts. Here the CDR3 reads CASSDVGTGGNQPQHF. CDR3 nucleotide sequence: TGTGCCAGCAGTGACGTCGGGACAGGAGGGAATCAGCCCCAGCATTTT. This chain connects TRBV28 to TRBJ1-5, with TRBD1 matching over 8 bases. This CDR3 has 16 amino acids. Trimming at V came to 5 bases and at J to 4 bases, leaving 10 bases not matched to a gene. CDR1 is MDHEN and CDR2 is SYDVKM in the germline V gene.

This clonotype was counted at least ten times. The gene calls are TRBV20-1 and TRBJ2-1; 8 bases are shared with TRBD2. With V trimmed by 1 base and J by 0 bases, 2 bases remained unmatched. Germline V lookup: CDR1 DFQATT, CDR2 SNEGSKA (reference sequence). The length of the CDR3 is 15 residues. The DNA for the CDR3 is TGCAGTGCTAGAGGCGGGGGGAGCTCCTACAATGAGCAGTTCTTC. Its translation is CSARGGGSSYNEQFF.

In its sample, this clonotype was seen many times. The chain couples TRBV28 to TRBJ1-2; D gene unclear. Germline values: CDR1 MDHEN, CDR2 SYDVKM. The V end was cut by 6 bases, the J end by 5 bases, with 16 bases between. This CDR3 contains 14 residues. CDR3 bases: TGTGCCAGCAGGCCCCCTCAAGGGATTTATGGCTACACCTTC. Its translation is CASRPPQGIYGYTF.

This clonotype showed up many times. This chain links TRBV6-1 with TRBJ2-3; maybe TRBD2 (6 bases). This CDR3 region has 15 residues. Trimming removed 8 bases from V and 2 bases from J, with 17 bases in between. In germline, CDR1 is MNHNS, CDR2 SASEGT. Written as DNA, the CDR3 is TGTGCCAGCTCAACTAGCTACATCCCCACAGATACGCAGTATTTT. Protein: CASSTSYIPTDTQYF.

This clonotype has more than one count but fewer than ten. V usage is TRBV6-1 and J usage is TRBJ2-1; D unresolved. Germline values: CDR1 MNHNS, CDR2 SASEGT. The CDR3 extends over 12 amino acids. Trimming left V 8 bases short and J 2 bases short, with 7 bases between. For the CDR3, the DNA is TGTGCCAGCGCCCAGCCCTACAATGAGCAGTTCTTC. Its translation is CASAQPYNEQFF.

The sample holds many counts of this clonotype. This chain joins TRBV27 and TRBJ2-1; unclear D gene. The CDR3 has 13 amino acids. The V end was cut by 5 bases, the J end by 6 bases, with 11 bases between. CDR1 and CDR2 from the germline V gene are MNHEY and SMNVEV (reference sequence). The CDR3 is CASSRSQPNEQFF. In DNA, the CDR3 is TGTGCCAGCAGTCGGAGCCAACCCAATGAGCAGTTCTTC.

At least ten counts were recorded for this clonotype. This rearrangement joins TRBV30 to TRBJ1-2, with 11 bases lining up with TRBD1. Germline CDR1 GTSNPN, CDR2 SVGIG (reference sequence). V lost 2 bases, J lost 5 bases, and 7 bases stayed unmatched. This CDR3 comprises 15 residues. This CDR3 is CAWSPPGQGGYGYTF. CDR3 DNA sequence: TGTGCCTGGAGTCCTCCGGGACAGGGGGGATATGGCTACACCTTC.

This clonotype was observed many times. The CDR3 reads CATANQGLGTDTQYF. As DNA, the CDR3 is TGTGCCACCGCCAACCAGGGGTTGGGCACAGATACGCAGTATTTT. J is TRBJ2-3 and V is TRBV24-1; D possibly corresponds to TRBD1 (6 bases). The CDR3 consists of 15 residues. Trimming shortened V by 9 bases and J by 1 base, and 16 bases separated the two germline ends. The germline gives CDR1 KGHDR, CDR2 SFDVKD.

This clonotype was counted at least ten times. The chain has TRBV28 and TRBJ2-2; perhaps TRBD1 as D (5 bases). The CDR3 length is 15 residues. V was clipped by 6 bases and J by 2 bases, with 13 bases between them. Per germline, CDR1 MDHEN and CDR2 SYDVKM. The CDR3 bases are TGTGCCAGCAGGGGTTCTGGGGCCAACACCGGGGAGCTGTTTTTT. Translated: CASRGSGANTGELFF.

Comment on this clonotype: A much larger clone differs from this one at a single base, so this may be a read error. V is TRBV24-1 and J is TRBJ2-1; D perhaps matches TRBD2 (6 bases). Trimming left V 4 bases short and J 3 bases short, with 18 bases between. Germline V gene lookup returns CDR1 KGHDR and CDR2 SFDVKD. The CDR3 is made up of 17 amino acids. The chain's CDR3 is CATSEGGLGRSYNEQFF. The CDR3 nucleotides read TGTGCCACCAGTGAGGGGGGACTTGGCAGGAGCTACAATGAGCAGTTCTTC.

This clonotype was picked up many times. The J gene is TRBJ2-5, the V gene TRBV7-2, with unresolved D. Germline CDR1 SGHTA, CDR2 FQGNSA. This CDR3 is built from 15 residues. The V end lost 5 bases, the J end lost 5 bases, and 18 bases lay between the germline ends. The CDR3 here is CASSARLTPAETQYF. The CDR3 DNA reads as TGTGCCAGCAGCGCCCGGTTGACACCTGCGGAGACCCAGTACTTC.